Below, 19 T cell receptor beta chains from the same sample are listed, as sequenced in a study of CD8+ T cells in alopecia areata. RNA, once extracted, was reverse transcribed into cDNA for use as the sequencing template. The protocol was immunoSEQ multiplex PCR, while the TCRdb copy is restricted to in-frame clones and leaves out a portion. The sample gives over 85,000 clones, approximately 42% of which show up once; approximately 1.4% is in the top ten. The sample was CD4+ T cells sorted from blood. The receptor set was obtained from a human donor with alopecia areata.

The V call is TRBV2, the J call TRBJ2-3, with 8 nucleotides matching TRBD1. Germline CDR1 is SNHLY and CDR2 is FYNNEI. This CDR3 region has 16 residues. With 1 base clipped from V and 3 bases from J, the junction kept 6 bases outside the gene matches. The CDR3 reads CASSEDGQGRTDTQYF. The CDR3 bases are TGTGCCAGCAGTGAAGATGGACAGGGTCGAACAGATACGCAGTATTTT.

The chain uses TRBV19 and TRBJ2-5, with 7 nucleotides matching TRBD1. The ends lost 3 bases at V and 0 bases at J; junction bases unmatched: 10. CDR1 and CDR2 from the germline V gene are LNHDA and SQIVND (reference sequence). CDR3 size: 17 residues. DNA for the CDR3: TGTGCCAGTAGTATGGGACAGCCTTTCTTCAACCAAGAGACCCAGTACTTC. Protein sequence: CASSMGQPFFNQETQYF.

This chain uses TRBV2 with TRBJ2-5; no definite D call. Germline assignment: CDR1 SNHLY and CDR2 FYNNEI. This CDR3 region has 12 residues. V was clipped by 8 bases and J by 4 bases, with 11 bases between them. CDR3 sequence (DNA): TGTGCCAGCGCCCTACGCGGAGAGACCCAGTACTTC. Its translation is CASALRGETQYF. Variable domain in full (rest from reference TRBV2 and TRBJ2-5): EPEVTQTPSHQVTQMGQEVILRCVPISNHLYFYWYRQILGQKVEFLVSFYNNEISEKSEIFDDQFSVERPDGSNFTLKIRSTKLEDSAMYFCASALRGETQYFGPGTRLLVL.

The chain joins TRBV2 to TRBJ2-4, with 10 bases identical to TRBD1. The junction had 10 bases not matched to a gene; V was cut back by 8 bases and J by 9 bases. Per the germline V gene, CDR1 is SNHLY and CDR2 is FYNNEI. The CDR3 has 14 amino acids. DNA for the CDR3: TGTGCCAGCTCGCGGGACAGGGGTTTTTCCATTCAGTACTTC. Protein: CASSRDRGFSIQYF. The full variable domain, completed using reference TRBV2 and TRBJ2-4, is EPEVTQTPSHQVTQMGQEVILRCVPISNHLYFYWYRQILGQKVEFLVSFYNNEISEKSEIFDDQFSVERPDGSNFTLKIRSTKLEDSAMYFCASSRDRGFSIQYFGAGTRLSVL.

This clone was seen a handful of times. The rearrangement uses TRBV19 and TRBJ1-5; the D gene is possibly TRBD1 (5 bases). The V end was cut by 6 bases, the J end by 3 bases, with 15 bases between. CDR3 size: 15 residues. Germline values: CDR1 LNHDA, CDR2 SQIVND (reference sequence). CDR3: CASRERGLYNQPQHF. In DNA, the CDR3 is TGTGCCAGTAGGGAAAGGGGCCTCTACAATCAGCCCCAGCATTTT.

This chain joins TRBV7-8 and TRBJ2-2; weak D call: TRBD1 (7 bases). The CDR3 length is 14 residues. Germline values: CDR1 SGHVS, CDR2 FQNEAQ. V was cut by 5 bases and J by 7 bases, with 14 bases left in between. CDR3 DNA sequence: TGTGCCAGCAGCATGACAGGGAGGAGCGGGGAGCTGTTTTTT. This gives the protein CASSMTGRSGELFF.

The DNA for the CDR3 is TGTGCCAGCAGGCTAAGACTAGTCGGTGGCGTGGGGGAGCAGTTCTTC. Residues: CASRLRLVGGVGEQFF. The chain recombines TRBV27 with TRBJ2-1; tentative D call: TRBD2 (6 bases). CDR3 length: 16 residues. Trimming left V 6 bases short and J 10 bases short, with 25 bases between. Germline loops: CDR1 MNHEY, CDR2 SMNVEV (reference sequence).

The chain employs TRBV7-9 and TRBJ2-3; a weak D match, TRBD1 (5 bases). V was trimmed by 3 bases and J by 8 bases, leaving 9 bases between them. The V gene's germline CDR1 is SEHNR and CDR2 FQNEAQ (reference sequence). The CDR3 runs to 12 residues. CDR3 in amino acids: CASSLSQGTQYF. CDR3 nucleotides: TGTGCCAGCAGCTTGAGTCAGGGTACGCAGTATTTT.

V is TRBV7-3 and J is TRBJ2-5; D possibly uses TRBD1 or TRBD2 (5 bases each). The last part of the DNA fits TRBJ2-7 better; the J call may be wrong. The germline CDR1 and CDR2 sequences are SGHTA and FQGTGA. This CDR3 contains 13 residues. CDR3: CASSLAGSHEQYF. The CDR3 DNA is TGTGCCAGCAGCTTGGCAGGGAGCCACGAGCAGTACTTC.

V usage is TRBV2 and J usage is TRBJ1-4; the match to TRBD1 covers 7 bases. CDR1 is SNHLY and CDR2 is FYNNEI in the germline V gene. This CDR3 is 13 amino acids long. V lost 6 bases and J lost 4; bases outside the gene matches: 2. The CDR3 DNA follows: TGTGCCAGCAGGGGGGACAGTAATGAAAAACTGTTTTTT. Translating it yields CASRGDSNEKLFF.

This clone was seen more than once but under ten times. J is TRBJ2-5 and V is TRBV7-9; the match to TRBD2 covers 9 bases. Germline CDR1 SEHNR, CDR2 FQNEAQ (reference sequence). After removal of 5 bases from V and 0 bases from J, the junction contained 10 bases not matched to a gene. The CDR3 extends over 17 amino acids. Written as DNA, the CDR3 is TGTGCCAGCAGCGCGAATTCCCTAGCGGGGTACCAAGAGACCCAGTACTTC. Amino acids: CASSANSLAGYQETQYF. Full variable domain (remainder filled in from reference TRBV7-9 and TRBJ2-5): DTGVSQNPRHKITKRGQNVTFRCDPISEHNRLYWYRQTLGQGPEFLTYFQNEAQLEKSRLLSDRFSAERPKGSFSTLEIQRTEQGDSAMYLCASSANSLAGYQETQYFGPGTRLLVL.

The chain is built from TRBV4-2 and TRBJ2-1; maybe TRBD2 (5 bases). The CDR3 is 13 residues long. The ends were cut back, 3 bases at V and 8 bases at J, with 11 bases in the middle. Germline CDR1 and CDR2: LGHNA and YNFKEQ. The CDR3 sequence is CASSQGERYEQFF. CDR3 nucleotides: TGTGCCAGCAGCCAGGGTGAGCGGTATGAGCAGTTCTTC.

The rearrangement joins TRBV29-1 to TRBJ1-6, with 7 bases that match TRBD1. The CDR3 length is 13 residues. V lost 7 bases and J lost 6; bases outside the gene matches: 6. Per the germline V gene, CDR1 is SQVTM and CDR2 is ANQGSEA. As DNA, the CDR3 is TGCAGCGCCAGGGACAGAATTAATTCACCCCTCCACTTT. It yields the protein CSARDRINSPLHF.

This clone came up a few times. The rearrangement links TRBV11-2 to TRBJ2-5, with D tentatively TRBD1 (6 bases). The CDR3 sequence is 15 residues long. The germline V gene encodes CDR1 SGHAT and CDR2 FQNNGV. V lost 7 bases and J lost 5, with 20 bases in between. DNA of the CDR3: TGTGCCAGCATGGCCGGGACACTTAATTGGGAGACCCAGTACTTC. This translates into CASMAGTLNWETQYF.

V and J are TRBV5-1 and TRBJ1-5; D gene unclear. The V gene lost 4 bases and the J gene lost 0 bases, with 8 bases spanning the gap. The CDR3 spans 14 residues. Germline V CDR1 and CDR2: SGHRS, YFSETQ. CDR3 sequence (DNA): TGCGCCAGCAGCCTGGACGGTAGCAATCAGCCCCAGCATTTT. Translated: CASSLDGSNQPQHF.

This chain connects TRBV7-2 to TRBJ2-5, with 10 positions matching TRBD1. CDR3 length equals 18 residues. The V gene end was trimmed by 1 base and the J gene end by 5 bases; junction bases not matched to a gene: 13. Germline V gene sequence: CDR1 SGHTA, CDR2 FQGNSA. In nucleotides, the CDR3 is TGTGCCAGCAGCTTAGGACAGGGGGCCGCCCGATTTGGGGAGACCCAGTACTTC. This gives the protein CASSLGQGAARFGETQYF.

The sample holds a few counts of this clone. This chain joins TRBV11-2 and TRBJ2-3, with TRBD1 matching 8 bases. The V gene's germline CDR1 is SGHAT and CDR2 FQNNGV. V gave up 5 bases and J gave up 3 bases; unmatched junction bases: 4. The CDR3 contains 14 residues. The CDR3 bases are TGTGCCAGCAGCGCCCGGGACAGGACAGATACGCAGTATTTT. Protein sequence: CASSARDRTDTQYF.

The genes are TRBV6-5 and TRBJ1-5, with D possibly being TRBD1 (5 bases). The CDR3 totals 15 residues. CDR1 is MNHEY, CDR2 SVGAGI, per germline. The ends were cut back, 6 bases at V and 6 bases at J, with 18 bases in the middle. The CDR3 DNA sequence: TGTGCCAGCAGGTCGTCGGGGCGCGGGGGTCAGCCCCAGCATTTT. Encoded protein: CASRSSGRGGQPQHF.

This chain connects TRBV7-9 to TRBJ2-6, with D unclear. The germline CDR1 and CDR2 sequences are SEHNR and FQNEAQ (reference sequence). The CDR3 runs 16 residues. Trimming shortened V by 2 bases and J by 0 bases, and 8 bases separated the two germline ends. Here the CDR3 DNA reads TGTGCCAGCAGCTTATTCGGCCCCTCTGGGGCCAACGTCCTGACTTTC. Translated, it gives CASSLFGPSGANVLTF.